This passage covers 10 T cell receptor beta chains from one sample sequenced in a study of T cell responses to AZD1222 COVID-19 vaccine. Sequencing used immunoSEQ multiplex PCR; TCRdb keeps in-frame clones, though not all of them. Altogether tens of thousands of clones are present, approximately 90% being singletons, with the ten largest covering 2.5% to 3.5%. Sequencing was performed on peripheral blood, taken 28 days after the second AZD1222 dose. The receptor set was obtained from an adult who received the AZD1222 COVID-19 vaccine.

The chain combines TRBV19 with TRBJ1-2; D unresolved. The CDR3 is 16 residues long. The ends were cut back, 3 bases at V and 5 bases at J, with 19 bases in the middle. Germline values: CDR1 LNHDA, CDR2 SQIVND (reference sequence). CDR3 sequence reads: CASSIGVSVGSYGYTF. In DNA form, the CDR3 reads TGTGCCAGTAGTATTGGAGTATCAGTGGGGTCATATGGCTACACCTTC.

This sequence joins TRBV7-2 and TRBJ1-2; D gene uncertain. V shed 1 base and J shed 6 bases, with 12 bases lying between them. The CDR3 has 14 amino acids. Looked up from germline, CDR1 is SGHTA and CDR2 is FQGNSA. The DNA for the CDR3 is TGTGCCAGCAGCTTAGGACATCAAACCGATGGCTACACCTTC. This encodes CASSLGHQTDGYTF.

The rearrangement links TRBV19 to TRBJ1-4, with a weak D call TRBD1 (6 bases). The CDR3 is 14 amino acids. Germline V gives CDR1 LNHDA, CDR2 SQIVND (reference sequence). Trimming cost V 3 bases and J 7 bases, with 12 bases left between them. The CDR3, as DNA: TGTGCCAGTAGTATGTCAGGGGTGGGTGAAAAACTGTTTTTT. It codes for CASSMSGVGEKLFF.

This chain connects TRBV28 to TRBJ1-2; 9 bases match TRBD1. Germline V gives CDR1 MDHEN, CDR2 SYDVKM. V shed 2 bases and J 14 bases; nucleotides not matched to a gene: 6. The CDR3 has 12 residues. The CDR3 protein is CASSLVPGQGTF. As DNA, the CDR3 is TGTGCCAGCAGTTTAGTCCCGGGACAGGGAACCTTC.

The rearrangement uses TRBV11-1 and TRBJ2-2; D gene uncertain. This CDR3 has 15 residues. The V gene's germline CDR1 is SGHAT and CDR2 FQDESV (reference sequence). V lost 1 base and J 4 bases, leaving 10 bases between the germline ends. For the CDR3, the DNA is TGTGCCAGCAGCTTAGAACCTATCGGCACCGGGGAGCTGTTTTTT. Its protein product is CASSLEPIGTGELFF.

The rearrangement uses TRBV4-1 and TRBJ1-2, with a tentative D call TRBD1 (5 bases). V shed 0 bases and J shed 9 bases, with 8 bases lying between them. This CDR3 is 12 amino acids long. The germline V gene encodes CDR1 MGHRA and CDR2 YSYEKL. The CDR3 sequence is CASSQDRQRYTF. CDR3 coding DNA: TGCGCCAGCAGCCAAGATCGACAGCGCTACACCTTC.

This rearrangement joins TRBV11-3 to TRBJ1-6; D ambiguous. CDR3 length: 13 amino acids. Germline-derived CDR1 and CDR2 are SGHNT and YENEEA. V was clipped by 1 base and J by 11 bases, with 9 bases between them. CDR3 residues: CASSLGAGAPLHF. The CDR3 DNA is TGTGCCAGCAGCTTAGGGGCAGGAGCACCCCTCCACTTT.

The rearrangement links TRBV19 to TRBJ2-2; 10 bases match TRBD1. In germline, CDR1 is LNHDA, CDR2 SQIVND (reference sequence). Losses at the gene ends were 1 base for V and 3 bases for J; bases not matched to a gene: 5. CDR3 length equals 17 residues. CDR3 region: CASSIVGDRGDTGELFF. The CDR3 nucleotides read TGTGCCAGTAGTATAGTGGGGGACAGGGGCGACACCGGGGAGCTGTTTTTT.

This chain uses TRBV28 with TRBJ1-3; TRBD1 matches 11 bases. With V trimmed by 1 base and J by 4 bases, 9 bases remained unmatched. The CDR3 has 18 amino acids. The germline CDR1 and CDR2 sequences are MDHEN and SYDVKM. The CDR3 DNA reads TGTGCCAGCAGTTTATACACCCCGGGACAGGGGGTGGGAAACACCATATATTTT. Residues: CASSLYTPGQGVGNTIYF.

J is TRBJ1-6 and V is TRBV20-1, with a tentative D call TRBD1 (5 bases). The germline V gene has CDR1 DFQATT and CDR2 SNEGSKA (reference sequence). CDR3 length equals 15 residues. Trimming removed 3 bases at V and 5 bases at J, with 14 bases between. The CDR3 DNA reads TGCAGTGCTAGTCGGGGACCGCTAAATAATTCACCCCTCCACTTT. Translating it yields CSASRGPLNNSPLHF.